The text below deals with one TCR beta chain. Its antigen is not yet known. No base-level quality is on record; no much larger clone is a single base apart. The cohort consisted of 600 to 750 healthy bone marrow donors. At the time of sampling, every cohort member was nominally healthy, though immune exposures that went unrecorded were likely present. The donor tested CMV seropositive, placing the donor among the approximately 290 seropositive members of the cohort. Every donor gave a peripheral blood sample, and the peripheral blood mononuclear cells from that sample were used for TCR beta sequencing. The Qiagen DNeasy Blood Extraction Kit was used to extract genomic DNA from the blood cell samples. These data belong to a study of cytomegalovirus exposure and HLA in healthy donors (dated by TCRdb to the late 2010s). The study in broad terms: According to an earlier analysis of 550 to 750 of the donors, roughly 180 million T cells yielded 90 million to 140 million unique TCR beta sequences and about 300 Gb of sequence data. In a later analysis, previously published TCR beta repertoires from 666 donors were re-analyzed and high-resolution HLA genotyping was added so that TCR occurrence patterns could be studied. The aim of the study was to test whether cataloging public T cell receptors could identify signatures of past pathogen exposure. Every discovery cohort repertoire had been produced on one sequencing platform. Rather than using new phenotypic data, the later analysis identified candidate immune exposures from TCR beta sequences and from how often those sequences occurred across donors. Roughly five DR-DQ haplotypes were handled as single units for association and clustering, since linkage in the cohort was strong. Typing coverage varied by locus: about 629-630 donors for A, B, C, DRB1 and DQB1; 500 to 550 for DQA1; approximately 610 for DPA1; roughly 450 for DPB1. The T cell repertoires of 666 subjects were profiled by immunosequencing and related to cytomegalovirus serostatus. Of the 300 to 500 genotyped donors, 80% to 90% were placed in the genetic ancestry cluster associated with self-reported Caucasian donors. Alongside the repertoire data, information on donor age, sex, ethnicity and CMV serostatus was compiled. HLA typing covered class I and class II loci at four-digit resolution. To predict cytomegalovirus infection status, the study combined high-throughput TCR immunosequencing, statistical association of individual TCRs with disease status, and machine learning. On average, 235,054 unique TCR beta nucleotide sequences were sequenced per donor among some 420 genotyped donors of the cohort, with approximately 18% of those sequences being non-productive. A separate validation cohort of 100 to 150 different subjects was used in addition to the roughly 720-subject first cohort. In a later genetic analysis, genome-wide SNP genotypes for about 60% of the 666 donors were used, and that subset was treated as a discovery cohort. An early release that covered about 640 HLA-typed donors contained about 300 gigabases of sequencing data and tens of millions of unique TCR sequences. An earlier analysis of about 620 of the donors applied high-throughput TCR beta sequencing to assess whether each TCR beta V gene segment acted as functional or pseudogenic. Here is what the overall study found, with its caveats: According to a later analysis, most CMV-associated TCR beta chains appeared to be HLA-restricted, and the HLA associations seemed to be driven largely by CMV exposure. A cluster of highly shared sequence variants was judged likely to represent a technical artifact of the sequencing pipeline. In this cohort, only TCR beta chains were sequenced, and detectable features were limited by the absence of alpha or paired-chain data. The study listed 150 to 200 TCR beta chains as associated with cytomegalovirus. Because some donors lacked HLA typing at each locus, the association tests relied only on the typed subset. Compared with the roughly 600-donor mean, donors in an Asian-associated ancestry cluster had fewer N-insertions in productive TCRs, according to a later genetic analysis. The earlier analysis of approximately 560 of the donors excluded some 15 rarely observed V segments, including chromosome 9 orphons, because counts were too low. Cytomegalovirus status was reported to be diagnosed by the classifier with high specificity and sensitivity in both the original and validation cohorts. A further reported finding was that TCR beta sequences accurately predicted the HLA-A and HLA-B alleles for most subjects in the first cohort. Correlated functional status among segregating V segments might be attributable to linkage disequilibrium, but an unknown experimental factor could not be ruled out. Assigning TCR associations to individual alleles was difficult when HLA alleles, especially DR and DQ, strongly co-occurred. Sequencing depth was assumed to be roughly uniform across donors in the presence/absence analyses, though that assumption may not hold. A few of the identified cytomegalovirus-associated TCR beta chains were confirmed in vitro to be specific for cytomegalovirus antigens. At a false discovery rate of 0.05, a later analysis linked 16,951 TCR beta sequences to specific HLA alleles. Because the 87-base-pair reads could not distinguish some IMGT-functional V segments, including TRBV6-2 and TRBV6-3, those segments were excluded. In a later analysis, HLA-associated TCR beta chains were found to be more clonally expanded and to have lower generation probabilities than equally common non-associated chains. In a later genetic analysis, a missense DCLRE1C variant was associated with V-gene and J-gene trimming of TCR beta chains, and the association was replicated in an independent cohort. Most TCR sequences were observed very rarely across donors, whereas some public TCRs were present in many individuals. A later analysis found that TCR association rates varied across HLA loci, with DRB1 alleles showing the most associated TCRs and HLA-C alleles the fewest. In an earlier analysis of some 540 of the donors, most TCR beta V segments appeared in productive rearrangements about 87% or about 30% of the time, broadly matching IMGT annotations. Immune exposure information for the cohort was limited to CMV serostatus. The authors suggested that the approach could potentially be generalized to other disease states and immunological phenotypes. A later analysis reported that several top co-occurrence clusters appeared linked to parvovirus B19, influenza, CMV and Epstein-Barr virus.

Libraries were built with the immunoSEQ multiplex PCR assay. The multiplex PCR relied on a mix of 60 forward primers for TCR Vbeta segments and 13 reverse primers for TCR Jbeta segments. A multiplex PCR assay on genomic DNA amplified the CDR3 region of rearranged TCR beta genes. On the Illumina HiSeq System, the amplified TCR beta libraries were sequenced as 87-base-pair reads. The original methods were these. In a later analysis, tens of millions of unique TCR beta chains were counted across the 690 or so repertoires, and roughly 11 million of these chains were shared by at least two donors. A nearest-neighbor algorithm error-corrected the raw reads and collapsed the reads into unique sequences, merging closely related sequences to remove PCR and sequencing errors. V, D and J gene segments were assigned by aligning CDR3 sequences to IMGT reference sequences. For a sequence to be retained, a match of at least six nucleotides to both a V gene segment and a J gene segment was required. Rearrangements were classified as productive when the CDR3 lacked stop codons and remained in frame with V and J, and all other rearrangements were classified as non-productive. CDR3 was defined according to IMGT convention as the region running from the second conserved V-encoded cysteine to the conserved J-encoded phenylalanine. The earlier analysis of 500 to 750 of the donors excluded any sequence lacking an unambiguous match to a single V gene segment. An earlier analysis of almost 600 of the donors classified V segments as functional when productive rearrangements were above 56.7% and as segregating when the standard deviation between donors was above 5%. A statistical classification framework was built to diagnose cytomegalovirus status from the catalog of TCR beta chain sequences. V and J gene assignment, in a later analysis, came from comparing TCR nucleotide sequences with IMGT/GENE-DB human TR gene sequences. The TCRdist pipeline was used in a later analysis to assign CDR3 sequences and most-parsimonious VDJ recombination scenarios. In a later analysis, each TCR beta chain was defined by its CDR3 amino acid sequence together with its V-gene family, and reads lacking a unique V-gene family were excluded. A later analysis removed over 500 highly shared, low-generation-probability nucleotide sequences to deal with suspected cross-contamination and a sequencing artifact. A later analysis calculated a clonal expansion index for each public chain from normalized within-repertoire ranks of inferred template counts. In a later analysis, generation probabilities were computed with a VDJ recombination model fitted to out-of-frame rearrangements, and the resulting probabilities were checked against IGoR. In a later analysis, TCR-TCR, TCR-HLA and TCR-CMV co-occurrence was scored with hypergeometric tests, and a repertoire-size bias correction was applied to TCR pairs. In a later analysis, false discovery rates were estimated by permuting HLA or CMV assignments 20 times. In a later analysis, co-occurring TCRs were grouped using DBSCAN, with TCRdist sequence similarity added in when clustering inside HLA-allele-positive subsets. Co-occurrence clustering excluded repertoires with fewer than 30,000 or more than 120,000 public chains, plus five with anomalous nucleotide sharing. This is the immuneACCESS table as TCRdb keeps it, with only in-frame sequences that have V and J called. A part of the clones is gone; compared with another copy, unresolved V genes explain less than half, and the rest is unexplained. V and J calls and clone size follow that table, whereas D and trimming were derived from the DNA. The sample contains around 67,000 clones, around 78% of them found a single time. The leading ten clones occupy roughly 8% of the sample.

The CDR3, from cysteine to phenylalanine, totals 16 residues. CDR3 DNA only is kept here, 48 bases in frame from base 1. For this chain, trimming is 5 bases at the V end and 2 bases at the J end, and the number of junction bases without a gene match is 9. CDR1 and CDR2, looked up from the germline V gene, are SGHTA and FQGNSA. Material for sequencing was PBMCs. This sequence originates from a young man in good health and CMV-seropositive. Here the chain combines TRBV7-2 and TRBJ2-5; a stretch of 9 junction bases matches TRBD2. The DNA sequence reads TGTGCCAGCAGCCGGAATCCGACTAGCGGACAAGAGACCCAGTACTTC. It is translated as CASSRNPTSGQETQYF.